Listed here are 7 T cell receptor beta chains from one sample, sequenced in a study of circulating tumor DNA in untreated peripheral T-cell lymphoma. Method: immunoSEQ multiplex PCR; TCRdb's copy keeps in-frame clones and lacks some. Of 170 or so clones in the sample, 84% were seen once. The sample was cell-free DNA from blood serum. Receptors were obtained from a human donor with peripheral T-cell lymphoma.

The chain employs TRBV9 and TRBJ2-1; D is uncertain. CDR1 is SGDLS, CDR2 YYNGEE, per germline. The CDR3 has 15 residues. Trimming shortened V by 0 bases and J by 0 bases, and 7 bases separated the two germline ends. The CDR3 here is CASSVVDSSYNEQFF. The CDR3 nucleotides are TGTGCCAGCAGCGTAGTCGATAGCTCCTACAATGAGCAGTTCTTC. The full variable domain, in which reference TRBV9 and TRBJ2-1 provide the parts outside the CDR3, is DSGVTQTPKHLITATGQRVTLRCSPRSGDLSVYWYQQSLDQGLQFLIQYYNGEERAKGNILERFSAQQFPDLHSELNLSSLELGDSALYFCASSVVDSSYNEQFFGPGTRLTVL.

This clone was observed a handful of times. The rearrangement joins TRBV7-2 to TRBJ1-4; perhaps TRBD1 as D (5 bases). The V and J ends lost 1 base and 0 bases respectively, with 9 bases between them. Germline CDR1 reads SGHTA; CDR2 reads FQGNSA. The CDR3 has 16 amino acids. CDR3 DNA: TGTGCCAGCAGCTTAGTTTTAGGGGCAACTAATGAAAAACTGTTTTTT. It is translated as CASSLVLGATNEKLFF.

The rearrangement links TRBV11-3 to TRBJ2-6, with D hard to call. The CDR3 runs to 18 residues. The V end lost 5 bases, the J end lost 5 bases, and 22 bases lay between the germline ends. The V gene's germline CDR1 is SGHNT and CDR2 YENEEA. CDR3 region: CASSIGCSRQSRANVLTF. Written as DNA, the CDR3 is TGTGCCAGCAGCATAGGGTGCTCTCGACAAAGTCGGGCCAACGTCCTGACTTTC.

This clone was counted between two and nine times. The rearrangement uses TRBV7-8 and TRBJ2-2; D possibly corresponds to TRBD2 (6 bases). The CDR3 covers 16 residues. The ends were cut back, 1 base at V and 7 bases at J, with 16 bases in the middle. Germline CDR1 is SGHVS and CDR2 is FQNEAQ. The DNA for the CDR3 is TGTGCCAGCAGCTTAGGGAGGGCTAAGGGAGGCGGGGAGCTGTTTTTT. Its translation is CASSLGRAKGGGELFF.

This clone has more than one count but fewer than ten. V gene TRBV6-1 combines with J gene TRBJ1-1; 7 bases map to TRBD1. Germline-derived CDR1 and CDR2 are MNHNS and SASEGT. Trimming removed 0 bases from V and 3 bases from J; junction bases left unmatched: 13. This CDR3 contains 18 residues. In DNA form, the CDR3 reads TGTGCCAGCAGTGAAGCTCGGGTAGGGGGCAGGAGGGACACTGAAGCTTTCTTT. This translates into CASSEARVGGRRDTEAFF.

The chain is built from TRBV9 and TRBJ2-5; D unresolved. The CDR3 extends over 14 amino acids. Between the trimmed V and J ends, which lost 0 bases and 2 bases, there was a span of 8 bases. Germline lookup yields CDR1 SGDLS and CDR2 YYNGEE. The DNA for the CDR3 is TGTGCCAGCAGCGTAGCGGCAGGACAAGAGACCCAGTACTTC. Its protein is CASSVAAGQETQYF. Full variable domain (remainder filled in from reference TRBV9 and TRBJ2-5): DSGVTQTPKHLITATGQRVTLRCSPRSGDLSVYWYQQSLDQGLQFLIQYYNGEERAKGNILERFSAQQFPDLHSELNLSSLELGDSALYFCASSVAAGQETQYFGPGTRLLVL.

The rearrangement joins TRBV10-3 to TRBJ1-6; TRBD1 matches at 9 bases. The junction had 10 bases not matched to a gene; V was cut back by 3 bases and J by 7 bases. Germline V gene lookup returns CDR1 ENHRY and CDR2 SYGVKD. This CDR3 contains 17 residues. CDR3 loop: CAISDRRPGQGNSPLHF. Written as DNA, the CDR3 is TGTGCCATCAGTGACCGGCGCCCGGGACAGGGAAATTCACCCCTCCACTTT.